This is a list of T cell receptor beta chains from one sample in a study of blood T cell repertoires in COVID-19. Clones were read by immunoSEQ multiplex PCR, and TCRdb kept only the in-frame ones, dropping some. The table shows 150,000 to 200,000 clones, with 80% to 90% occurring only once. Sample: peripheral blood. Source of these receptors: a man in his forties or fifties with active or convalescent COVID-19. CDR3s leave out the opening cysteine and the closing phenylalanine or tryptophan. The order of the fields is J gene, V gene, clone size, CDR3 protein. Where a row states a size, it is once, few, many or the class of an expanded clone; other rows omit it.

TRBJ1-4 | TRBV7-9 | NA | ASSTHRTGFTIEKLF
TRBJ1-2 | TRBV18 | NA | ASSPPGQSLSYT
TRBJ1-1 | TRBV4-3 | NA | ASSQTGTNTEAF
TRBJ1-2 | TRBV3-1/TRBV3-2 | NA | ASSQKGGGDGYGYT
TRBJ2-1 | TRBV24-1 | NA | AIRQGGSYNEQF
TRBJ1-2 | TRBV7-2 | NA | ASSSDRYLNYGYT
TRBJ1-1 | TRBV4-3 | NA | ASSLEGRVTEAF
TRBJ2-1 | TRBV7-9 | few | ASSSHTSGRGNEQF
TRBJ1-2 | TRBV6-5 | NA | ASSYGESAYGYT
TRBJ2-3 | TRBV11-2 | NA | ASSLGDGTSGTGPDTQY
TRBJ2-7 | TRBV24-1 | NA | ATSDRTGAYEQY
TRBJ2-2 | TRBV6-1 | NA | ASSETLTGGELF
TRBJ2-2 | TRBV4-3 | NA | ASSQEGTSGGFTGELF
TRBJ2-5 | TRBV18 | NA | ASSQGAGAETQY
TRBJ1-2 | TRBV25-1 | NA | ASILRCGAGGYT
TRBJ1-3 | TRBV7-2 | NA | ASGLQGSSGNTIY
TRBJ2-1 | TRBV7-2 | NA | ASSSRGLAYNEQF
TRBJ1-1 | TRBV9 | once | ASSALGTADSNTEAF
TRBJ1-1 | TRBV7-9 | once | ASSSQGRGTEAF
TRBJ2-7 | TRBV4-3 | once | ASSQDPAGVSYEQY
TRBJ2-1 | TRBV28 | NA | ASSFGRTGGREQF
TRBJ2-1 | TRBV5-1 | NA | ASSLGDRAGEQF
TRBJ2-7 | TRBV7-2 | NA | ASSPAGGPYEQY
TRBJ2-3 | TRBV18 | NA | ASSPASVSADTQY
TRBJ2-5 | TRBV23-1 | NA | ASRDRGMREETQY
TRBJ2-1 | TRBV5-1 | NA | ASFKGTGDNEQF
TRBJ2-5 | TRBV5-1 | NA | ASRDGGASQETQY
TRBJ1-1 | TRBV7-9 | NA | ASSSGQGAF
TRBJ1-5 | TRBV5-1 | once | ASSPGSVEGNQPQH
TRBJ1-5 | TRBV19 | NA | ATGRSQPQH
TRBJ1-1 | TRBV7-3 | NA | ASGTGGTRGTEAF
TRBJ2-7 | TRBV28 | NA | ASFSGLSYEQY
TRBJ2-6 | TRBV27 | NA | ASSKRQTLSSGANVLT
TRBJ2-5 | TRBV7-9 | NA | ASSLGAEETQY
TRBJ2-3 | TRBV6-4 | NA | ASSDMSSTNTQY
TRBJ1-6 | TRBV5-1 | NA | ASRPGQGRNSPLH
TRBJ2-7 | TRBV18 | NA | ASSPRQAGEQY
TRBJ1-6 | TRBV28 | NA | ASSQEFRTLH
TRBJ1-5 | TRBV28 | NA | ASSLGLSQGADQPQH
TRBJ2-7 | TRBV29-1 | NA | SVVQGAGTGGEQY
TRBJ2-5 | TRBV28 | NA | ASSLIIPGTGVQETQY